This record looks at one T cell receptor (beta chain) sequence and its context. Treatment meaning: preoperative locoregional IRX-2 cytokine immunotherapy. This phase Ib study tested locoregional IRX-2 cytokine immunotherapy given before surgery. Sequencing used immunoSEQ multiplex PCR; TCRdb keeps in-frame clones, though not all of them. The data hold 20,000 to 30,000 clones, with 85% to 95% observed a single time. The sample is drawn from a study of preoperative IRX-2 immunotherapy in early breast cancer. V lost 3 bases to trimming and J lost 7 bases, with 12 bases between them. The V gene's germline CDR1 is SQVTM and CDR2 ANQGSEA. CDR3 length: 12 amino acids.

The sample in question was tumor tissue, obtained after IRX-2 immunotherapy. The sequence derives from a human donor with breast cancer. This rearrangement joins TRBV29-1 to TRBJ2-5; D could derive from TRBD1 or TRBD2 (5 bases each). The CDR3: CSVEDGAGTQYF. The CDR3 DNA sequence: TGCAGCGTTGAGGACGGGGCAGGGACCCAGTACTTC.